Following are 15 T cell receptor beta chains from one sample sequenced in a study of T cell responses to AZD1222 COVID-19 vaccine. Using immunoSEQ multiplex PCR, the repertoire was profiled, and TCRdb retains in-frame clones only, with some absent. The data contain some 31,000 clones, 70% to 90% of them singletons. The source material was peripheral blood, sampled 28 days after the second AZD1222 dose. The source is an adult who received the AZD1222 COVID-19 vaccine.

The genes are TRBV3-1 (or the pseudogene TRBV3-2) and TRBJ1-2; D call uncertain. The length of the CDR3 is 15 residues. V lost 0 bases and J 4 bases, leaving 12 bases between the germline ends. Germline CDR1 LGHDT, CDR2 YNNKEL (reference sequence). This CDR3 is CASSQDYQSTYGYTF. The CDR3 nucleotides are TGTGCCAGCAGCCAAGATTACCAATCCACCTATGGCTACACCTTC.

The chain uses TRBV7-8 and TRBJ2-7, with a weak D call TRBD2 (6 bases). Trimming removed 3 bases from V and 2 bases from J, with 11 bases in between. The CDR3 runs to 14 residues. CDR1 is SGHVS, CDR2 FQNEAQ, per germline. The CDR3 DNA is TGTGCCAGCAGCTTGGGAGGTTCCCCCTACGAGCAGTACTTC. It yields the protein CASSLGGSPYEQYF. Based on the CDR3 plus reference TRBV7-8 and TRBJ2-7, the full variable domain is GAGVSQSPRYKVAKRGQDVALRCDPISGHVSLFWYQQALGQGPEFLTYFQNEAQLDKSGLPSDRFFAERPEGSVSTLKIQRTQQEDSAVYLCASSLGGSPYEQYFGPGTRLTVT.

The CDR3 reads CASGRAYGYTF. The DNA of the CDR3 is TGTGCCAGCGGCAGGGCCTATGGCTACACCTTC. This chain links TRBV7-9 with TRBJ1-2; D perhaps matches TRBD1 (5 bases). Per germline, CDR1 SEHNR and CDR2 FQNEAQ (reference sequence). V lost 8 bases and J lost 4, with 8 bases in between. The CDR3 runs 11 residues.

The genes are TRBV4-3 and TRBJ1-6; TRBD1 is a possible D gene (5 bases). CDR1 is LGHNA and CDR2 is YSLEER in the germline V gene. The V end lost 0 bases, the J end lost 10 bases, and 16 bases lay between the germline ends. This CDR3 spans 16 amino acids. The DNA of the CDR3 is TGCGCCAGCAGCCAAGATCCGCGGGGGGTTTACTCACCCCTCCACTTT. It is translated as CASSQDPRGVYSPLHF.

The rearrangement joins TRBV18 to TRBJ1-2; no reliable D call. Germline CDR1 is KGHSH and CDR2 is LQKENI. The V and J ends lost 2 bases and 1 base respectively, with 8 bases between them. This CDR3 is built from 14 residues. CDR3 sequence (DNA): TGTGCCAGCTCACCAGAAGAATTTAACTATGGCTACACCTTC. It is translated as CASSPEEFNYGYTF. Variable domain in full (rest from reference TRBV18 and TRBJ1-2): NAGVMQNPRHLVRRRGQEARLRCSPMKGHSHVYWYRQLPEEGLKFMVYLQKENIIDESGMPKERFSAEFPKEGPSILRIQQVVRGDSAAYFCASSPEEFNYGYTFGSGTRLTVV.

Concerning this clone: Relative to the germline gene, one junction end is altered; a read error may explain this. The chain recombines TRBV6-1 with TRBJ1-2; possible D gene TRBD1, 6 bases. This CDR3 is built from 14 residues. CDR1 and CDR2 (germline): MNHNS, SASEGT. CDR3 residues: CASSEGLQGYDYTF. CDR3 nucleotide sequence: TGTGCCAGCAGTGAAGGACTACAGGGCTATGACTACACCTTC.

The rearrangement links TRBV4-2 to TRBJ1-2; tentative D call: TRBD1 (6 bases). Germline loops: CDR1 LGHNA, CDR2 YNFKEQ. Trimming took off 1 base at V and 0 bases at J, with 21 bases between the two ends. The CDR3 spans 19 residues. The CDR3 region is CASSQGGGAFFTANYGYTF. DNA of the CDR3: TGTGCCAGCAGCCAAGGTGGGGGGGCTTTCTTTACAGCTAACTATGGCTACACCTTC.

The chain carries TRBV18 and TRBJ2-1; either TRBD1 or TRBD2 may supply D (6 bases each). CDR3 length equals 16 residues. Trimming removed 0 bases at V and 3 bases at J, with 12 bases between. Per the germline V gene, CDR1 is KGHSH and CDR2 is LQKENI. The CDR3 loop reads CASSPPSGAGYNEQFF. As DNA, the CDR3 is TGTGCCAGCTCACCACCTTCGGGGGCTGGCTACAATGAGCAGTTCTTC.

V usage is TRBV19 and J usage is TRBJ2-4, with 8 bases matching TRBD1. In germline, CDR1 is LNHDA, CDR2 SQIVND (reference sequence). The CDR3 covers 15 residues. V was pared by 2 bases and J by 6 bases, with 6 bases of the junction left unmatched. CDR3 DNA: TGTGCCAGTAGTATAACTACGGACAGGGTAAACATTCAGTACTTC. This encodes CASSITTDRVNIQYF.

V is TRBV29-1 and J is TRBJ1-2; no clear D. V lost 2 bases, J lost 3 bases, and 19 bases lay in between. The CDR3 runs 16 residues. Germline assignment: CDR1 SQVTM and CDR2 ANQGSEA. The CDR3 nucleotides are TGCAGCGTTGAAAGCCGGGCCAAGGGTCGCGACTATGGCTACACCTTC. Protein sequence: CSVESRAKGRDYGYTF.

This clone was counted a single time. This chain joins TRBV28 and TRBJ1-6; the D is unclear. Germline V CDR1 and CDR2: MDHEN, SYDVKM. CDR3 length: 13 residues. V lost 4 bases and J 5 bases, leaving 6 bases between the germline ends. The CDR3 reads CASSYGNNSPLHF. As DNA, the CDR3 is TGTGCCAGCAGTTATGGGAATAATTCACCCCTCCACTTT.

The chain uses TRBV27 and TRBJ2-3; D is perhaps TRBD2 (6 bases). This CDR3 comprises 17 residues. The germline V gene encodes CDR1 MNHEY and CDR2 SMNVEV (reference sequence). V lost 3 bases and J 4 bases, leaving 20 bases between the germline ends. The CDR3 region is CASSFGPLAIVADTQYF. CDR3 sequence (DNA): TGTGCCAGCAGTTTTGGCCCCCTAGCGATTGTGGCAGATACGCAGTATTTT.

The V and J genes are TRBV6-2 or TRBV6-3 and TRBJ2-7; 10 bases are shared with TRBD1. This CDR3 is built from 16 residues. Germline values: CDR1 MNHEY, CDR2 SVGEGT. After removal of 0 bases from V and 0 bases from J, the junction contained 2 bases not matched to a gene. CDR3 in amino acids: CASSYSGDRGSYEQYF. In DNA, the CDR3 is TGTGCCAGCAGTTACTCGGGGGACAGGGGCTCCTACGAGCAGTACTTC.

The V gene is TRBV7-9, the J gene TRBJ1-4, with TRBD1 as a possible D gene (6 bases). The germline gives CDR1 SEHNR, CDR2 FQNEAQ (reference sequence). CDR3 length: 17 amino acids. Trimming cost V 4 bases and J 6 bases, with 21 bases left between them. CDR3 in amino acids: CASSSTTSGVRHEKLFF. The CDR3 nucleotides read TGTGCCAGCAGCTCCACTACTTCAGGGGTACGGCATGAAAAACTGTTTTTT.

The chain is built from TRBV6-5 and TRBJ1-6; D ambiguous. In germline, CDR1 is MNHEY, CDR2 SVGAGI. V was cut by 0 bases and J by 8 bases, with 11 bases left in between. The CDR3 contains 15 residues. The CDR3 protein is CASSYSIDVDSPLHF. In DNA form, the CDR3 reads TGTGCCAGCAGTTACTCGATAGATGTAGATTCACCCCTCCACTTT.